These 24 T cell receptor beta chains came from one sample sequenced in a study of regulatory T cells in long-lasting Graves disease. Construction of the TCR beta libraries employed iRepertoire HTBI primers in conjunction with Arm-PCR of CDR3 regions. MiXCR was run by TCRdb on the multiplex PCR reads, yielding one entry per CDR3 protein. The sample lists 360,000 or so distinct CDR3 sequences, 16% occurring once. Time point denoted: newly diagnosed GD, antithyroid drugs for less than 3 months. The TCR library used RNA extracted from PBMCs. These data were also filed under a second study, of T cells in Graves' hyperthyroidism and ophthalmopathy.

The specimen was peripheral blood mononuclear cells (PBMCs), collected at new diagnosis, from a patient treated with antithyroid drugs. These TCRs come from a woman between 18 and 30 years old with Graves disease.

This chain uses TRBV7-8 with TRBJ2-2; 7 bases agree with TRBD1. CDR1 and CDR2 from the germline V gene are SGHVS and FQNEAQ. The V and J ends lost 1 base and 7 bases, in that order; junction bases with no gene match: 3. This CDR3 has 14 residues. The CDR3 DNA reads TGTGCCAGCAGCTTAGGGCAGGGGGTCGGGGAGCTGTTTTTT. As protein: CASSLGQGVGELFF. The full variable domain, completed using reference TRBV7-8 and TRBJ2-2, is GAGVSQSPRYKVAKRGQDVALRCDPISGHVSLFWYQQALGQGPEFLTYFQNEAQLDKSGLPSDRFFAERPEGSVSTLKIQRTQQEDSAVYLCASSLGQGVGELFFGEGSRLTVL.

This clonotype occurred many times. The chain uses TRBV3-1 and TRBJ2-7; D not certain. Per the germline V gene, CDR1 is LGHDT and CDR2 is YNNKEL (reference sequence). Between the trimmed V and J ends, which lost 0 bases and 5 bases, there was a span of 11 bases. The CDR3 runs 14 residues. The CDR3 loop reads CASSQEPRRDEQYF. As DNA, the CDR3 is TGTGCCAGCAGCCAAGAGCCGCGTCGCGACGAGCAGTACTTC.

In its sample, this clonotype was seen many times. The V call is TRBV6-1, the J call TRBJ1-1, with D maybe TRBD1 (6 bases). V lost 6 bases to trimming and J lost 5 bases, with 16 bases between them. Germline CDR1 and CDR2: MNHNS and SASEGT. CDR3 length equals 14 residues. CDR3 region: CASRVGGAGTEAFF. Written as DNA, the CDR3 is TGTGCCAGCAGGGTTGGGGGCGCCGGGACTGAAGCTTTCTTT.

The chain has TRBV7-2 and TRBJ2-1, with D possibly TRBD2 on 6 matching bases. Deletions cut 1 base from V and 12 bases from J, with 13 bases between. Germline values: CDR1 SGHTA, CDR2 FQGNSA. CDR3 length equals 13 residues. In nucleotides, the CDR3 is TGTGCCAGCAGCTTAGATGTTCGGGAGAGGCAGTTCTTC. This translates into CASSLDVRERQFF.

This clonotype has just a few counts. The chain carries TRBV29-1 and TRBJ2-7, with D tentatively TRBD1 or TRBD2 (5 bases each). Trimming cost V 5 bases and J 0 bases, with 8 bases left between them. Per the germline V gene, CDR1 is SQVTM and CDR2 is ANQGSEA. This CDR3 comprises 12 residues. In nucleotides, the CDR3 is TGCAGCGTTTGGGACGGCTCCTACGAGCAGTACTTC. Its protein is CSVWDGSYEQYF.

With respect to this clonotype: A much larger clone differs by one base, so this may be a read error. The chain recombines TRBV5-5 with TRBJ2-1, with a tentative D call TRBD2 (6 bases). Trimming left V 4 bases short and J 10 bases short, with 12 bases between. The CDR3 contains 12 residues. Germline V gene data show CDR1 as SGHKS and CDR2 as YYEKEE (reference sequence). CDR3 residues: CASSMASGEQFF. The CDR3 region has the DNA TGTGCCAGCAGCATGGCGAGCGGGGAGCAGTTCTTC.

In nucleotides, the CDR3 is TGTGCCAGCAGTCTTAGACAGGGGTCGTTCTCTTCTAGCACAGATACGCAGTATTTT. Amino acids: CASSLRQGSFSSSTDTQYF. This chain uses TRBV9 with TRBJ2-3; 8 bases fit TRBD1. Germline values: CDR1 SGDLS, CDR2 YYNGEE. The CDR3 is 19 amino acids. V was clipped by 5 bases and J by 0 bases; unmatched bases: 17. Together with reference TRBV9 and TRBJ2-3, the CDR3 gives the full variable domain: DSGVTQTPKHLITATGQRVTLRCSPRSGDLSVYWYQQSLDQGLQFLIQYYNGEERAKGNILERFSAQQFPDLHSELNLSSLELGDSALYFCASSLRQGSFSSSTDTQYFGPGTRLTVL.

Ten or more counts support this clonotype. This rearrangement joins TRBV13 to TRBJ2-1, with 16 bases identical to TRBD2. The CDR3 totals 20 residues. Germline values: CDR1 PRHDT, CDR2 FYEKMQ (reference sequence). V gave up 5 bases and J gave up 6 bases; unmatched junction bases: 16. In DNA form, the CDR3 reads TGTGCCAGCAGCGGACTTTTCTCCGGGACTAGCGGGGGGGCGGTCAATGAGCAGTTCTTC. As protein: CASSGLFSGTSGGAVNEQFF.

This clonotype has more than one count but fewer than ten. Compared with germline, one end of the junction differs, possibly owing to a read error. The rearrangement links TRBV7-7 to TRBJ2-5; TRBD2 is a possible D gene (5 bases). This CDR3 comprises 12 residues. Germline assignment: CDR1 SSHAT and CDR2 FNYEAQ (reference sequence). This CDR3 reads CASSRDMEAQYF. The CDR3 nucleotides read TGTGCTAGCAGTCGTGACATGGAGGCCCAGTACTTC.

This clonotype was counted many times. The chain combines TRBV7-9 with TRBJ1-1; D is undetermined. Germline lookup yields CDR1 SEHNR and CDR2 FQNEAQ (reference sequence). V gave up 1 base and J gave up 1 base, with 7 bases separating them. CDR3 length: 14 residues. CDR3 loop: CASSLVPANTEAFF. DNA of the CDR3: TGTGCCAGCAGCTTAGTCCCGGCGAACACTGAAGCTTTCTTT.

This clonotype was picked up many times. The chain recombines TRBV2 with TRBJ1-1; D is unresolved. V was clipped by 4 bases and J by 0 bases, with 3 bases between them. Germline CDR1 is SNHLY and CDR2 is FYNNEI. The CDR3 length is 12 residues. Here the CDR3 DNA reads TGTGCCAGCAGTGTCGTGAACACTGAAGCTTTCTTT. This encodes CASSVVNTEAFF.

This clonotype was picked up many times. The J gene is TRBJ2-5, the V gene TRBV12-3 or TRBV12-4, with D tentatively TRBD1 (5 bases). V was clipped by 6 bases and J by 5 bases, with 16 bases between them. This CDR3 is built from 14 residues. The CDR3 DNA follows: TGTGCCAGCAGAGGGGTACCGCTTTCGGAGACCCAGTACTTC. Translating it yields CASRGVPLSETQYF.

This clonotype was counted at least ten times. The chain is built from TRBV20-1 and TRBJ2-6; D remains unclear. V was shortened by 0 bases and J by 2 bases, with 8 bases between the two germline ends. The CDR3 covers 15 residues. Germline CDR1 is DFQATT and CDR2 is SNEGSKA (reference sequence). The CDR3 region is CSARDFQAGANVLTF. DNA of the CDR3: TGCAGTGCTAGAGACTTTCAGGCTGGGGCCAACGTCCTGACTTTC.

This clonotype occurred a few times. The rearrangement links TRBV10-2 to TRBJ2-1, with 10 nucleotides matching TRBD2. J was trimmed by 9 bases and V by 0 bases; bases with no gene match: 11. The CDR3 contains 17 residues. Germline assignment: CDR1 WSHSY and CDR2 SAAADI. CDR3 residues: CASSESRWASGGGEQFF. Written as DNA, the CDR3 is TGCGCCAGCAGTGAGTCCCGGTGGGCTAGCGGGGGAGGTGAGCAGTTCTTC.

This chain links TRBV19 with TRBJ1-5; TRBD1 might be the D (6 bases). The CDR3 has 17 residues. V was trimmed by 6 bases and J by 4 bases, leaving 22 bases between them. Germline CDR1 and CDR2: LNHDA and SQIVND (reference sequence). CDR3 coding DNA: TGTGCCAGTAGAAGGGGGAGCGGGGAAAGGGGAAATCAGCCCCAGCATTTT. This codes for CASRRGSGERGNQPQHF.

The chain employs TRBV5-1 and TRBJ1-6; tentative D call: TRBD1 (5 bases). The ends were cut back, 5 bases at V and 6 bases at J, with 15 bases in the middle. This CDR3 contains 15 residues. Germline V lookup: CDR1 SGHRS, CDR2 YFSETQ. CDR3 DNA sequence: TGCGCCAGCAGTGGGACGGGCCGAAGTAATTCACCCCTCCACTTT. Its translation: CASSGTGRSNSPLHF.

Concerning this clonotype itself: The likely explanation is a read error, given a far larger clone one base away. The chain recombines TRBV5-1 with TRBJ2-3, with 11 nucleotides matching TRBD1. TRBJ2-7 matches the DNA end more closely, so the J call is doubtful. Per the germline V gene, CDR1 is SGHRS and CDR2 is YFSETQ. This CDR3 contains 14 residues. CDR3: CASSPGQGVGEQYF. DNA of the CDR3: TGCGCCAGCAGCCCGGGACAGGGGGTCGGCGAGCAGTACTTC.

As concerns this clonotype: The CDR3 carries no conserved terminal phenylalanine or tryptophan, so it likely arises from a read error. No DNA is shown, since the ends of the CDR3 on it are uncertain; the CDR3 is the one TCRdb lists. The chain uses TRBV12-3 or TRBV12-4 and TRBJ2-5; TRBD1, the table's D call, lacks a check against the DNA. The CDR3 is 9 residues long, ends included. CDR3 sequence: CASSLRGDR.

This clonotype was observed at least ten times. The chain is built from TRBV12-5 and TRBJ2-3; TRBD1 or TRBD2 may be the D gene (6 bases each). Looked up from germline, CDR1 is LGHNT and CDR2 is FRNRAP. Trimming took 2 bases from V and 6 from J, leaving 15 bases between them. The CDR3 runs to 15 residues. CDR3 region: CASGLSGARVDTQYF. The CDR3 DNA sequence: TGTGCTAGTGGTTTGTCGGGGGCTAGGGTGGATACGCAGTATTTT.

This clonotype was seen ten or more times. The rearrangement joins TRBV5-1 to TRBJ2-7; 11 bases are a match to TRBD2. This CDR3 comprises 16 residues. The germline V gene has CDR1 SGHRS and CDR2 YFSETQ. Trimming took 1 base from V and 4 from J; bases not matched to a gene: 7. The DNA of the CDR3 is TGCGCCAGCAGCTTGAAGACTAGCGGGGTGCGGTACGAGCAGTACTTC. It translates to CASSLKTSGVRYEQYF. Full variable domain (missing parts from reference TRBV5-1 and TRBJ2-7): KAGVTQTPRYLIKTRGQQVTLSCSPISGHRSVSWYQQTPGQGLQFLFEYFSETQRNKGNFPGRFSGRQFSNSRSEMNVSTLELGDSALYLCASSLKTSGVRYEQYFGPGTRLTVT.

This clonotype was seen ten or more times. The V call is TRBV3-1, the J call TRBJ2-1; 8 positions match TRBD1. CDR3 length equals 14 residues. With V trimmed by 3 bases and J by 10 bases, 8 bases remained unmatched. The germline V gene encodes CDR1 LGHDT and CDR2 YNNKEL (reference sequence). CDR3 in DNA: TGTGCCAGCAGCCAGCTAGACAGGGGAGGAGAGCAGTTCTTC. It translates to CASSQLDRGGEQFF.

This clonotype was counted at least ten times. CDR3 coding DNA: TGCGCCAGCAGGGATGGGGACACTGAAGCTTTCTTT. This gives the protein CASRDGDTEAFF. This chain uses TRBV10-2 with TRBJ1-1, with unresolved D. The germline CDR1 and CDR2 sequences are WSHSY and SAAADI. The CDR3 sequence is 12 residues long. Trimming shortened V by 6 bases and J by 3 bases, and 8 bases separated the two germline ends.

This clonotype showed up many times. V and J are TRBV7-9 and TRBJ1-5; possible D gene TRBD1, 6 bases. This CDR3 has 14 amino acids. Germline V gives CDR1 SEHNR, CDR2 FQNEAQ (reference sequence). Deletions cut 5 bases from V and 3 bases from J, with 11 bases between. The CDR3: CASSPDSFNQPQHF. The CDR3 DNA follows: TGTGCCAGCAGCCCGGACAGTTTCAATCAGCCCCAGCATTTT.

The chain employs TRBV7-3 and TRBJ2-3; D is unresolved. CDR3 size: 15 residues. The ends were cut back, 2 bases at V and 1 base at J, with 10 bases in the middle. Germline CDR1 and CDR2: SGHTA and FQGTGA. CDR3 in DNA: TGTGCCAGCAGCTTAGCTCCGTGGGGCACAGATACGCAGTATTTT. This translates into CASSLAPWGTDTQYF. Variable domain in full (rest from reference TRBV7-3 and TRBJ2-3): GAGVSQTPSNKVTEKGKYVELRCDPISGHTALYWYRQSLGQGPEFLIYFQGTGAADDSGLPNDRFFAVRPEGSVSTLKIQRTERGDSAVYLCASSLAPWGTDTQYFGPGTRLTVL.